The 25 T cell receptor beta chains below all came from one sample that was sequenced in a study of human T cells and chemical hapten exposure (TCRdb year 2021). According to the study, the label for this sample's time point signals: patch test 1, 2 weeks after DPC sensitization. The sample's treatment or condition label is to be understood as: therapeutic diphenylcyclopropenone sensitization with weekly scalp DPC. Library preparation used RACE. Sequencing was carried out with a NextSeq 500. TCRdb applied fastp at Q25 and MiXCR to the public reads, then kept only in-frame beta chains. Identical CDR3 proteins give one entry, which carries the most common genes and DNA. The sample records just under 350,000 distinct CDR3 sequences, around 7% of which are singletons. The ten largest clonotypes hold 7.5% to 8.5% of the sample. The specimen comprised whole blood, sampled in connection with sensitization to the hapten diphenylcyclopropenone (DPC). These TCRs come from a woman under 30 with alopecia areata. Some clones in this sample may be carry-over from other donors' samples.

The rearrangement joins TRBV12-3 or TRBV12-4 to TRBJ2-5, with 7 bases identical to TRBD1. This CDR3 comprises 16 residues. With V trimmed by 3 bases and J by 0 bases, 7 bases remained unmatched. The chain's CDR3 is CASSFVGGSDQETQYF. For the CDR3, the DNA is TGTGCCAGCAGTTTCGTAGGGGGCAGCGACCAAGAGACCCAGTACTTC.

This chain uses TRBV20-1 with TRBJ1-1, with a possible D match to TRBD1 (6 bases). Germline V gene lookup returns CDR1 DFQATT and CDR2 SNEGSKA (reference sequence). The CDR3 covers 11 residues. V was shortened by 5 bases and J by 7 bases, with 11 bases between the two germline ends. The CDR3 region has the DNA TGCAGTGCTGCCACAGGGAATGAAGCTTTCTTT. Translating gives CSAATGNEAFF.

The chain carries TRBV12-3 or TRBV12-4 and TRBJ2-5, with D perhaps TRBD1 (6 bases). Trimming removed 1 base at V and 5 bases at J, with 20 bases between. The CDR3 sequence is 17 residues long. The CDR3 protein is CASSLGAGARREETQYF. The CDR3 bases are TGTGCCAGCAGTTTAGGGGCAGGGGCCCGGAGAGAGGAGACCCAGTACTTC.

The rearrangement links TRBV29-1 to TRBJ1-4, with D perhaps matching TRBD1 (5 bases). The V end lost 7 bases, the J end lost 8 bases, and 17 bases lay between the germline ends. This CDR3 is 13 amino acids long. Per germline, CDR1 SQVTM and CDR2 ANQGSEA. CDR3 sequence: CSAPGTAEEKLFF. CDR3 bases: TGCAGCGCGCCTGGGACGGCCGAGGAAAAACTGTTTTTT.

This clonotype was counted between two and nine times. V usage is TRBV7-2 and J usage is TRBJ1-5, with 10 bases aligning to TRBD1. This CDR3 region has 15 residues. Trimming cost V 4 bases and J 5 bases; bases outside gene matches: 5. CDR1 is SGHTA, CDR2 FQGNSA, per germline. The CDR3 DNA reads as TGTGCCAGCAGCTCGACAGGGGGCGGATATCAGCCCCAGCATTTT. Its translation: CASSSTGGGYQPQHF.

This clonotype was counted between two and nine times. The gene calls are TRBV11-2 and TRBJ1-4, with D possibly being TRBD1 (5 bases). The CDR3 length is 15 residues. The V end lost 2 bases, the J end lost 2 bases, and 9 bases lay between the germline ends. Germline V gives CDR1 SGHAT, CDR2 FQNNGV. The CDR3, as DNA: TGTGCCAGCAGCTTAAGGGGCAGCACTAATGAAAAACTGTTTTTT. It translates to CASSLRGSTNEKLFF.

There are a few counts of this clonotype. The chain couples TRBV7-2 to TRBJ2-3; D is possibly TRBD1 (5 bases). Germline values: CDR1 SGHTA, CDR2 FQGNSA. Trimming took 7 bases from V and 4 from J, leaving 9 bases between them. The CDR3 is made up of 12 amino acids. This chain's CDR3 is CASTKGSDTQYF. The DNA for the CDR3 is TGTGCCAGCACCAAGGGGTCAGATACGCAGTATTTT.

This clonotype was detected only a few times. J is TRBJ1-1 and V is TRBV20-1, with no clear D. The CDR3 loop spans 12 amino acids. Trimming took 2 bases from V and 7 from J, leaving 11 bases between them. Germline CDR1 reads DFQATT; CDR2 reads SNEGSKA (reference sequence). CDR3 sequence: CSARNPSLEAFF. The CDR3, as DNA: TGCAGTGCTAGAAACCCATCTCTTGAAGCTTTCTTT.

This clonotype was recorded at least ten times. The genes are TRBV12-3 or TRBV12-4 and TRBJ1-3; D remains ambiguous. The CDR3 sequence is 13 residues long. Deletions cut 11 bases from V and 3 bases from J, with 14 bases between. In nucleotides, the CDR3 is TGTGCCTCTCAGACCGTGGTTGGAAACACCATATATTTT. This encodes CASQTVVGNTIYF.

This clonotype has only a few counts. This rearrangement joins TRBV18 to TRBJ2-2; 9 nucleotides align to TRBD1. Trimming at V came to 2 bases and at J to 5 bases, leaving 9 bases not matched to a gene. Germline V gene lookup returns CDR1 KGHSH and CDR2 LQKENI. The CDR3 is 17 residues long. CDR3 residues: CASSPSNPGTGTGELFF. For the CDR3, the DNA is TGTGCCAGCTCACCATCCAACCCCGGGACAGGGACCGGGGAGCTGTTTTTT.

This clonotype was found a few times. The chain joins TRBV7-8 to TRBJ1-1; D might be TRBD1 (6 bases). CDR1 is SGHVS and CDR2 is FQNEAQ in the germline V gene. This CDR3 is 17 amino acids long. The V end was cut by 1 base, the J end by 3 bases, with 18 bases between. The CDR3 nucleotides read TGTGCCAGCAGCTTAGGCCGGGGGACAAAAAAAGACACTGAAGCTTTCTTT. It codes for CASSLGRGTKKDTEAFF.

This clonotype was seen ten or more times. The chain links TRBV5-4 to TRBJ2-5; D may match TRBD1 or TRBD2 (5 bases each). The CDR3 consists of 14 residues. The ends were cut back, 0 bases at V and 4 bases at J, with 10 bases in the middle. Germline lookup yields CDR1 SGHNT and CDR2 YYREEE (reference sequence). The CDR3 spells CASSLEGRGETQYF. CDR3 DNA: TGTGCCAGCAGCTTGGAGGGGAGAGGAGAGACCCAGTACTTC.

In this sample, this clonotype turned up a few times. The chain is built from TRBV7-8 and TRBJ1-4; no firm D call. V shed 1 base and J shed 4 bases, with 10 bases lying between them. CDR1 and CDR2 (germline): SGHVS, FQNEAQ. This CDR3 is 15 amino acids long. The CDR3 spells CASSLVWQDNEKLFF. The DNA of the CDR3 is TGTGCCAGCAGCTTAGTGTGGCAGGATAATGAAAAACTGTTTTTT.

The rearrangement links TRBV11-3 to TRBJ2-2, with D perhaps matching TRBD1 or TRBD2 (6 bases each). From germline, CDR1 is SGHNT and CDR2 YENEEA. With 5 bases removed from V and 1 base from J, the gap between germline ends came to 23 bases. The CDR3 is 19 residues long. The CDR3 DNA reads TGTGCCAGCAGCCAACTAAGGGGGGCGAAAGGGAAGAACACCGGGGAGCTGTTTTTT. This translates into CASSQLRGAKGKNTGELFF.

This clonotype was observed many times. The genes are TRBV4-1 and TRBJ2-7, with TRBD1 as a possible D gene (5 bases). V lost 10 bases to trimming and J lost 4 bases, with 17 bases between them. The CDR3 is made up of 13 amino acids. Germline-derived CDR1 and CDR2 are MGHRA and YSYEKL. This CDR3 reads CATSRVMGYEQYF. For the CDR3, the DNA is TGCGCCACAAGCAGGGTAATGGGGTACGAGCAGTACTTC.

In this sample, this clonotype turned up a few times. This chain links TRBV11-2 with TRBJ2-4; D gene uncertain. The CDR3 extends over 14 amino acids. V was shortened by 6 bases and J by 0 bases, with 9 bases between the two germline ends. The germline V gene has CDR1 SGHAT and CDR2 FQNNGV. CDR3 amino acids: CASRSPAAKNIQYF. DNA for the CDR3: TGTGCCAGCAGATCCCCAGCAGCCAAAAACATTCAGTACTTC.

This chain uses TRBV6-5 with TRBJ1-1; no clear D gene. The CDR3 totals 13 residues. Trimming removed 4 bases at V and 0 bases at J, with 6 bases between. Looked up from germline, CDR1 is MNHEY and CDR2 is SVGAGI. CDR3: CASSSNLNTEAFF. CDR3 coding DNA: TGTGCCAGCAGTTCCAACTTGAACACTGAAGCTTTCTTT.

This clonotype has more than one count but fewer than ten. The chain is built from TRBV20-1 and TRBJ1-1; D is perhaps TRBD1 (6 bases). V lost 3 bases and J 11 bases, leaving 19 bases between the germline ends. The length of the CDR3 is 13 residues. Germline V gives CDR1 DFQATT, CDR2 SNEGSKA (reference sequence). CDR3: CSASSRGGRTAFF. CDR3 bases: TGCAGTGCTAGCTCCCGGGGGGGGCGAACGGCTTTCTTT.

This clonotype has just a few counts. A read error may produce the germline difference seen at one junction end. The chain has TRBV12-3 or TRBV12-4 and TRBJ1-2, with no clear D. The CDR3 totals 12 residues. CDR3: CASSLGFRGYTF. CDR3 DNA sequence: TGTGCCAGCAGCTTAGGGTTTAGGGGCTACACCTTC.

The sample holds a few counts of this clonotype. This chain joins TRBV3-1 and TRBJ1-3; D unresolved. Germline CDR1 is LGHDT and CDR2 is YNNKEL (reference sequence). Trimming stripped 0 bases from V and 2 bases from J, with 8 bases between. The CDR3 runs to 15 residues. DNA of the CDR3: TGTGCCAGCAGCCAAGATCTCTCGACTGGAAACACCATATATTTT. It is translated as CASSQDLSTGNTIYF.

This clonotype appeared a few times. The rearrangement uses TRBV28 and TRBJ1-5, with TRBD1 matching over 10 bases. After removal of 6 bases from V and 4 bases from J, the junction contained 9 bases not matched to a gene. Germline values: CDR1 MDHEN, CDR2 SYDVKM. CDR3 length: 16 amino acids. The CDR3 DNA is TGTGCCAGCAGCCTAGACAAGGGACAGGGGAATCAGCCCCAGCATTTT. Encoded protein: CASSLDKGQGNQPQHF.

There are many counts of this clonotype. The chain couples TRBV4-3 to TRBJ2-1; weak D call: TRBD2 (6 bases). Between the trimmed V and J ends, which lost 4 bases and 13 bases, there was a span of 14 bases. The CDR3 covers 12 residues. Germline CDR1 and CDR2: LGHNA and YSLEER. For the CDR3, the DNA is TGCGCCAGCAGCCGAGACGGGGGTAGTCAGTTCTTC. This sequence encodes CASSRDGGSQFF.

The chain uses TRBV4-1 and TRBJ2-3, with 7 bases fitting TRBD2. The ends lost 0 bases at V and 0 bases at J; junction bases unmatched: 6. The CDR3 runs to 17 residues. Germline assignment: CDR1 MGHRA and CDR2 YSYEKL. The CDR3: CASSQDTLAASTDTQYF. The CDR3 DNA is TGCGCCAGCAGCCAAGATACCCTAGCGGCTAGCACAGATACGCAGTATTTT.

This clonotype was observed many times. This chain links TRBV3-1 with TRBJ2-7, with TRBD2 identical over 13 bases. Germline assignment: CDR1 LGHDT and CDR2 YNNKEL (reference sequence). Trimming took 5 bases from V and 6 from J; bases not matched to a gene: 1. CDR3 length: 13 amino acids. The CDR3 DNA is TGTGCCAGCAGCACTAGCGGGGGGGCCGAGCAGTACTTC. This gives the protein CASSTSGGAEQYF.

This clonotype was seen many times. For the CDR3, the DNA is TGCAGTGCTAGAGCCGGCAGCGGGGGGGCACAAGAGACCCAGTACTTC. Its translation is CSARAGSGGAQETQYF. This sequence joins TRBV20-1 and TRBJ2-5, with TRBD2 identical over 10 bases. The germline V gene has CDR1 DFQATT and CDR2 SNEGSKA (reference sequence). The CDR3 is 16 residues long. Trimming cost V 1 base and J 2 bases; bases outside gene matches: 7.